Below, 17 T cell receptor beta chains from the same sample are listed, as sequenced in a study of T cell repertoires in cytomegalovirus infection. Their cognate antigens are unknown. One entry per CDR3 protein results from TCRdb running MiXCR on the reads. The sample shows around 78,000 distinct CDR3 sequences, 40% of them seen only once. Here the sequenced sample was CD8+ T cells from cultured PBMCs, taken from culture after CMV antigen stimulation. The receptors come from a human donor in good health (CMV status not recorded). Some clones in this sample may be carry-over from other donors' samples.

Turning to this clonotype: In this CDR3 the conserved last residue, phenylalanine or tryptophan, is missing, so a read error is likely. The V gene is TRBV25-1, the J gene TRBJ1-1; unclear D gene. The CDR3 is 12 residues long. Trimming shortened V by 1 base and J by 7 bases, and 7 bases separated the two germline ends. Germline assignment: CDR1 MGHDK and CDR2 SYGVNS. CDR3 sequence: CASSEFSSEAFI. In DNA form, the CDR3 reads TGTGCCAGCAGTGAATTCTCCAGTGAAGCTTTCATT.

This chain joins TRBV19 and TRBJ2-1; D ambiguous. The ends were cut back, 3 bases at V and 8 bases at J, with 23 bases in the middle. The CDR3 has 17 residues. From germline, CDR1 is LNHDA and CDR2 SQIVND (reference sequence). Here the CDR3 DNA reads TGTGCCAGTAGTATTGCGTCGGGCAGTCTAATTGTATATGAGCAGTTCTTC. Protein product: CASSIASGSLIVYEQFF.

This clonotype has a handful of counts. The V call is TRBV11-1, the J call TRBJ1-6; the match to TRBD1 covers 9 bases. V trimming: 5 bases; J trimming: 0 bases; junction bases outside the gene matches: 8. Germline V lookup: CDR1 SGHAT, CDR2 FQDESV (reference sequence). The CDR3 spans 18 residues. CDR3: CASSGSPDRGSYNSPLHF. The CDR3 coding sequence is TGTGCCAGCAGCGGGTCACCGGACAGGGGCTCCTATAATTCACCCCTCCACTTT.

This CDR3 reads CASSRADLYNEQFF. CDR3 DNA sequence: TGTGCCAGTAGTCGAGCGGATCTATACAATGAGCAGTTCTTC. The chain employs TRBV19 and TRBJ2-1, with D possibly TRBD2 on 5 matching bases. V lost 5 bases to trimming and J lost 4 bases, with 12 bases between them. This CDR3 has 14 residues. The V gene's germline CDR1 is LNHDA and CDR2 SQIVND (reference sequence).

This clonotype has a count of ten or more. J is TRBJ1-2 and V is TRBV7-9; 7 bases fit TRBD1. J gave up 7 bases and V 6 bases, and 11 bases lay outside the gene matches. This CDR3 region has 14 residues. The V gene's germline CDR1 is SEHNR and CDR2 FQNEAQ (reference sequence). DNA for the CDR3: TGTGCCAGCAGTGCGACCGGGACAGTCTTTGGCTACACCTTC. It encodes CASSATGTVFGYTF.

This clonotype was seen only a few times. The CDR3 region is CASSFAPPDDRVASTDTQYF. In DNA form, the CDR3 reads TGTGCCAGCAGTTTCGCCCCCCCCGACGACAGGGTGGCTAGCACAGATACGCAGTATTTT. The chain couples TRBV12-3 or TRBV12-4 to TRBJ2-3, with 7 bases identical to TRBD1. CDR3 size: 20 residues. J lost 0 bases, V lost 3 bases, and 18 bases had no gene match.

This CDR3 is CASSQDPGLVQFF. CDR3 in DNA: TGCGCCAGCAGCCAAGACCCGGGGCTCGTACAGTTCTTC. The J gene is TRBJ2-1, the V gene TRBV4-1; D may correspond to TRBD1 or TRBD2 (5 bases each). The CDR3 runs to 13 residues. The germline V gene encodes CDR1 MGHRA and CDR2 YSYEKL. V was pared by 0 bases and J by 13 bases, with 13 bases between.

This chain uses TRBV7-2 with TRBJ1-1; D is ambiguous. Trimming pared 6 bases from V and 3 bases from J, leaving 8 bases between. The CDR3 runs to 12 residues. The germline V gene has CDR1 SGHTA and CDR2 FQGNSA. The CDR3 is CASRTPDTEAFF. For the CDR3, the DNA is TGTGCCAGCAGGACGCCTGACACTGAAGCTTTCTTT.

There are many counts of this clonotype. V usage is TRBV19 and J usage is TRBJ1-2; 8 nucleotides line up with TRBD1. Trimming took 5 bases from V and 2 from J; bases not matched to a gene: 7. Looked up from germline, CDR1 is LNHDA and CDR2 is SQIVND (reference sequence). The CDR3 loop spans 15 amino acids. The CDR3 DNA sequence: TGTGCCAGTAGTCCGTGGGACAGGCTAAACTATGGCTACACCTTC. Protein product: CASSPWDRLNYGYTF.

J is TRBJ2-3 and V is TRBV20-1, with TRBD2 identical over 8 bases. The length of the CDR3 is 15 residues. CDR1 is DFQATT, CDR2 SNEGSKA, per germline (reference sequence). V lost 0 bases to trimming and J lost 3 bases; unmatched junction nucleotides: 5. In nucleotides, the CDR3 is TGCAGTGCTAGAGATCGGTCTAGCGGGACAGATACGCAGTATTTT. This encodes CSARDRSSGTDTQYF.

The sample holds a few counts of this clonotype. V is TRBV7-6 and J is TRBJ2-2; perhaps TRBD2 as D (6 bases). This CDR3 region has 16 residues. The V gene lost 3 bases and the J gene lost 5 bases, with 16 bases spanning the gap. The germline V gene encodes CDR1 SGHVS and CDR2 FNYEAQ. The CDR3 sequence is CASSFRVTSSTGELFF. CDR3 bases: TGTGCCAGCAGCTTTCGGGTGACTAGTAGTACCGGGGAGCTGTTTTTT.

V and J are TRBV12-3 or TRBV12-4 and TRBJ2-3; D perhaps matches TRBD2 (6 bases). Trimming took 4 bases from V and 4 from J, leaving 6 bases between them. CDR3 size: 12 residues. The CDR3 nucleotides read TGTGCCAGCAGTTGGGGGGCAGATACGCAGTATTTT. Protein product: CASSWGADTQYF.

The J gene is TRBJ2-7, the V gene TRBV6-1; D not resolved. Germline V CDR1 and CDR2: MNHNS, SASEGT. This CDR3 region has 14 residues. Trimming took 2 bases from V and 2 from J, leaving 10 bases between them. CDR3 nucleotide sequence: TGTGCCAGCAGTGAAACGGCAGATCCCTACGAGCAGTACTTC. It specifies CASSETADPYEQYF.

V is TRBV6-6 and J is TRBJ1-5, with D perhaps TRBD1 (5 bases). The CDR3 has 16 amino acids. Germline V gene data show CDR1 as MNHNY and CDR2 as SVGAGI (reference sequence). V was pared by 2 bases and J by 2 bases, with 13 bases between. The CDR3 sequence: CASSYPGEGGNQPQHF. For the CDR3, the DNA is TGTGCCAGCAGTTACCCCGGGGAAGGGGGCAATCAGCCCCAGCATTTT.

The chain is built from TRBV2 and TRBJ1-1; 8 bases fit TRBD1. The germline CDR1 and CDR2 sequences are SNHLY and FYNNEI. J was trimmed by 11 bases and V by 6 bases; bases with no gene match: 14. The CDR3 runs 14 residues. CDR3 protein: CASSETDRDGEAFF. In DNA, the CDR3 is TGTGCCAGCAGCGAGACGGACAGGGACGGGGAGGCTTTCTTT. Drawing the rest from reference TRBV2 and TRBJ1-1, the complete variable domain is EPEVTQTPSHQVTQMGQEVILRCVPISNHLYFYWYRQILGQKVEFLVSFYNNEISEKSEIFDDQFSVERPDGSNFTLKIRSTKLEDSAMYFCASSETDRDGEAFFGQGTRLTVV.

This clonotype was observed a handful of times. The chain couples TRBV7-8 to TRBJ2-1, with D uncertain. Germline-derived CDR1 and CDR2 are SGHVS and FQNEAQ. This CDR3 is built from 13 residues. Trimming removed 1 base from V and 10 bases from J, with 11 bases in between. Here the CDR3 reads CASSLDLPGEQFF. CDR3 coding DNA: TGTGCCAGCAGCTTAGACCTACCCGGGGAGCAGTTCTTC.

The CDR3 reads CASTQSDRAGANVLTF. The CDR3 bases are TGTGCCAGCACCCAATCCGACAGGGCTGGGGCCAACGTCCTGACTTTC. This chain joins TRBV6-2 or TRBV6-3 and TRBJ2-6, with TRBD1 matching 7 bases. The CDR3 has 16 amino acids. Unmatched junction bases numbered 8, after V lost 7 bases and J lost 2 bases. Germline V gene lookup returns CDR1 MNHEY and CDR2 SVGEGT.